One TCR beta chain is described in this entry. Its specificity is not known. The data were taken from a study of T cells in Graves' hyperthyroidism and ophthalmopathy. This CDR3 is built from 15 residues. V shed 6 bases and J shed 0 bases, with 14 bases lying between them. Germline V CDR1 and CDR2: SGHVS, FNYEAQ. Study results and limitations: Most clonotypes that expanded in the thyroid above 0.001 also showed up in blood.

Amplification targeted TCR beta CDR3 regions from RNA transcripts. Researchers ran a first-round RT-PCR on the TCR CDR3 using the HTBI primer set. TCRdb recomputed calls from the multiplex PCR reads with MiXCR, one row per CDR3 protein. The sample has about 360,000 distinct CDR3 sequences, around 14% seen once. Among the patients, aged 18 to 65, hyperthyroidism was newly diagnosed and had lasted under 2 months. The specimen sequenced was blood. The rearrangement uses TRBV7-6 and TRBJ1-2, with unresolved D. The sequence came from a woman aged 18-35 years with Graves' hyperthyroidism. The CDR3 DNA reads as TGTGCCAGCAGGGCCGGGTCTTATCCTAACTATGGCTACACCTTC. This gives the protein CASRAGSYPNYGYTF. Combining the CDR3 with reference TRBV7-6 and TRBJ1-2 gives the whole variable domain GAGVSQSPRYKVTKRGQDVALRCDPISGHVSLYWYRQALGQGPEFLTYFNYEAQQDKSGLPNDRFSAERPEGSISTLTIQRTEQRDSAMYRCASRAGSYPNYGYTFGSGTRLTVV.